These 22 T cell receptor beta chains share one sample of origin, sequenced in a study of neurological immune-mediated disorders (dated by TCRdb to the late 2010s). The library was produced with 5' RACE. Sequencing was performed on an Illumina HiSeq 2500. In-frame beta chains were kept once TCRdb had trimmed the public reads at Q25 with fastp and called clones with MiXCR. For every CDR3 protein sequence, its rows merge into one entry that carries the most common genes and DNA. The sample table lists about 74,000 distinct CDR3 sequences, 5.2% of them with a count of one. The biggest ten clones account for less than 7.5% of the sample. Material for sequencing was PBMCs. These receptors came from a man aged 18 to 29 with multiple sclerosis.

Ten or more counts support this clonotype. The rearrangement joins TRBV15 to TRBJ2-1; D gene ambiguous. The CDR3 spans 15 residues. The V gene's germline CDR1 is LNHNV and CDR2 YYDKDF (reference sequence). Deletions cut 0 bases from V and 4 bases from J, with 10 bases between. The CDR3 is CATSRDQLYYNEQFF. The CDR3 nucleotides read TGTGCCACCAGCAGAGACCAGCTCTATTACAATGAGCAGTTCTTC.

At least ten counts were recorded for this clonotype. A junction boundary mismatches the germline segment, possibly from a read error. The V and J genes are TRBV13 and TRBJ1-5; weak D call: TRBD1 (6 bases). The CDR3 covers 18 residues. Looked up from germline, CDR1 is PRHDT and CDR2 is FYEKMQ (reference sequence). CDR3 residues: CASSSAGTAGGGNQPQNF. In nucleotides, the CDR3 is TGTGCCAGCAGCTCTGCCGGGACCGCGGGTGGGGGCAATCAGCCCCAGAATTTT.

This clonotype has a count of ten or more. CDR3 coding DNA: TGCGCCAGCAGCTTGGATGGGGCGACCTACGAGCAGTACTTC. Its translation is CASSLDGATYEQYF. V gene TRBV5-1 combines with J gene TRBJ2-7, with D possibly being TRBD1 (5 bases). Germline CDR1 reads SGHRS; CDR2 reads YFSETQ. Trimming pared 0 bases from V and 2 bases from J, leaving 9 bases between. The CDR3 has 14 residues.

The sample holds many counts of this clonotype. CDR3 sequence reads: CATQDSHLYNEQFF. The DNA of the CDR3 is TGTGCCACCCAAGACTCCCACCTATACAATGAGCAGTTCTTC. The chain links TRBV12-3 or TRBV12-4 to TRBJ2-1; D not certain. This CDR3 region has 14 residues. V gave up 10 bases and J gave up 4 bases, with 17 bases separating them.

This clonotype was detected ten times or more. V usage is TRBV12-3 or TRBV12-4 and J usage is TRBJ2-4; TRBD1 is a possible D gene (6 bases). The V gene lost 6 bases and the J gene lost 1 base, with 22 bases spanning the gap. The CDR3 spans 18 residues. Written as DNA, the CDR3 is TGTGCCAGCAGCAGACTCCGGGTACAGGGCTCGGCCAAAAACATTCAGTACTTC. This encodes CASSRLRVQGSAKNIQYF.

This clonotype was recorded at least ten times. Compared with germline, one end of the junction differs, possibly owing to a read error. The gene calls are TRBV5-4 and TRBJ1-6; a possible D gene is TRBD1 (5 bases). CDR3 length equals 13 residues. Germline V CDR1 and CDR2: SGHNT, YYREEE (reference sequence). In nucleotides, the CDR3 is TGTGCCAGCAGCCCCATCGGGGCGCCCACCCTCAACTTT. It encodes CASSPIGAPTLNF.

In its sample, this clonotype was seen many times. V usage is TRBV20-1 and J usage is TRBJ1-1; no definite D call. CDR1 and CDR2 from the germline V gene are DFQATT and SNEGSKA (reference sequence). The CDR3 has 11 amino acids. Trimming took 3 bases from V and 5 from J, leaving 7 bases between them. The CDR3 here is CSASWRTEAFF. CDR3 in DNA: TGCAGTGCTAGTTGGAGGACTGAAGCTTTCTTT.

This clonotype was observed many times. The gene calls are TRBV4-1 and TRBJ2-7; the match to TRBD1 covers 8 bases. V shed 1 base and J 5 bases; nucleotides not matched to a gene: 13. The CDR3 contains 17 residues. Germline V gene data show CDR1 as MGHRA and CDR2 as YSYEKL. CDR3 sequence reads: CASSQALRQGLRNEQYF. The CDR3 bases are TGCGCCAGCAGCCAAGCCCTCCGACAGGGGCTGAGGAACGAGCAGTACTTC.

The table lists this clonotype with many counts. J is TRBJ2-5 and V is TRBV5-1; 12 bases match TRBD2. This CDR3 region has 16 residues. The J segment lost 4 bases and the V segment lost 4 bases, leaving 8 bases of the junction unmatched. Germline V CDR1 and CDR2: SGHRS, YFSETQ. The DNA of the CDR3 is TGCGCCAGCAGCCCAAGTCTAGCGGGAGGGGGAGAGACCCAGTACTTC. Translated: CASSPSLAGGGETQYF. The variable domain in full, completed from reference TRBV5-1 and TRBJ2-5, reads KAGVTQTPRYLIKTRGQQVTLSCSPISGHRSVSWYQQTPGQGLQFLFEYFSETQRNKGNFPGRFSGRQFSNSRSEMNVSTLELGDSALYLCASSPSLAGGGETQYFGPGTRLLVL.

This clonotype was observed at least ten times. The chain uses TRBV12-3 or TRBV12-4 and TRBJ2-7; D ambiguous. Trimming shortened V by 1 base and J by 0 bases, and 7 bases separated the two germline ends. The CDR3 consists of 14 residues. This CDR3 reads CASSLVPVSYEQYF. CDR3 DNA: TGTGCCAGCAGTTTAGTCCCGGTCTCCTACGAGCAGTACTTC.

The genes are TRBV20-1 and TRBJ1-2, with TRBD1 as a possible D gene (5 bases). This CDR3 has 13 amino acids. V was trimmed by 3 bases and J by 1 base, leaving 9 bases between them. CDR1 is DFQATT, CDR2 SNEGSKA, per germline (reference sequence). CDR3 in DNA: TGCAGTGCTAGGGACACAATTAACTATGGCTACACCTTC. Its protein product is CSARDTINYGYTF.

This clonotype was observed many times. The V gene is TRBV6-6, the J gene TRBJ2-7, with TRBD2 identical over 7 bases. Trimming cost V 2 bases and J 6 bases; bases outside gene matches: 7. In germline, CDR1 is MNHNY, CDR2 SVGAGI (reference sequence). This CDR3 is built from 14 residues. The CDR3: CASSYLPAGVEQYF. Here the CDR3 DNA reads TGTGCCAGCAGTTACCTTCCCGCGGGGGTCGAGCAGTACTTC.

This clonotype was recorded many times. This chain uses TRBV6-2 or TRBV6-3 with TRBJ2-1; no clear D gene. This CDR3 is 15 amino acids long. The V gene's germline CDR1 is MNHEY and CDR2 SVGEGT. V shed 2 bases and J shed 0 bases, with 8 bases lying between them. DNA for the CDR3: TGTGCCAGCAGTTACAATGTGTCCTCCTACAATGAGCAGTTCTTC. It codes for CASSYNVSSYNEQFF.

This clonotype was observed many times. The chain combines TRBV18 with TRBJ2-3; tentatively, D is TRBD2 (6 bases). Trimming took 4 bases from V and 1 from J, leaving 12 bases between them. The CDR3 spans 15 residues. CDR1 is KGHSH, CDR2 LQKENI, per germline. CDR3 DNA sequence: TGTGCCAGCTCACTTATCGGGGGTGGCACAGATACGCAGTATTTT. Protein sequence: CASSLIGGGTDTQYF.

This clonotype occurred many times. This sequence joins TRBV20-1 and TRBJ1-2, with 7 positions matching TRBD1. In germline, CDR1 is DFQATT, CDR2 SNEGSKA (reference sequence). The CDR3 loop spans 12 amino acids. V lost 6 bases, J lost 8 bases, and 9 bases stayed unmatched. The CDR3: CSAGARGDGYTF. Written as DNA, the CDR3 is TGCAGTGCCGGGGCCAGGGGGGACGGCTACACCTTC.

This clonotype was recorded at least ten times. The V and J genes are TRBV5-1 and TRBJ1-1; 8 bases align to TRBD1. CDR1 and CDR2 (germline): SGHRS, YFSETQ. The ends lost 4 bases at V and 6 bases at J; junction bases unmatched: 14. This CDR3 spans 16 amino acids. For the CDR3, the DNA is TGCGCCAGCAGCATCGACAGGGGCCCCCGAACGGCTGAAGCTTTCTTT. Translation: CASSIDRGPRTAEAFF.

This clonotype turned up a few times. The CDR3 nucleotides are TGTGCCAGCAGTCCGGGCGAAAAACTGTTTTTT. Translating it yields CASSPGEKLFF. This chain uses TRBV6-2 or TRBV6-3 with TRBJ1-4; the D is unclear. The germline V gene has CDR1 MNHEY and CDR2 SVGEGT. The CDR3 length is 11 residues. Trimming cost V 5 bases and J 8 bases, with 6 bases left between them.

This clonotype was seen ten or more times. For the CDR3, the DNA is TGCAGTGCTAGAGATTTGAGGGGGTTGAGCACAGATACGCAGTATTTT. This translates into CSARDLRGLSTDTQYF. The chain has TRBV20-1 and TRBJ2-3; D may be TRBD1 (6 bases). The germline V gene has CDR1 DFQATT and CDR2 SNEGSKA (reference sequence). Trimming pared 0 bases from V and 0 bases from J, leaving 13 bases between. The CDR3 is 16 amino acids.

This clonotype was seen ten or more times. The rearrangement uses TRBV5-1 and TRBJ2-2, with TRBD2 matching over 8 bases. CDR1 is SGHRS and CDR2 is YFSETQ in the germline V gene. This CDR3 contains 17 residues. V lost 1 base, J lost 3 bases, and 8 bases stayed unmatched. CDR3 nucleotides: TGCGCCAGCAGCTTGATGCCCAGCGGGGGAGACACCGGGGAGCTGTTTTTT. Amino acid sequence: CASSLMPSGGDTGELFF.

A remark on this clonotype: A read error may be the cause here, since a much bigger clone is one base away. The V gene is TRBV20-1, the J gene TRBJ2-7; D uncertain. From germline, CDR1 is DFQATT and CDR2 SNEGSKA (reference sequence). The CDR3 contains 15 residues. Deletions cut 5 bases from V and 0 bases from J, with 17 bases between. The CDR3 spells CSARAPDHYSYEQYF. The CDR3 nucleotides read TGCAGTGCTCGGGCACCAGACCACTACTCCTACGAGCAGTACTTC.

This clonotype was detected many times. The genes are TRBV7-3 and TRBJ2-7; tentatively, D is TRBD1 (5 bases). CDR1 and CDR2 from the germline V gene are SGHTA and FQGTGA. The CDR3 sequence is 13 residues long. Trimming pared 2 bases from V and 4 bases from J, leaving 9 bases between. CDR3 protein: CASSLVPGYEQYF. The CDR3 DNA reads as TGTGCCAGCAGCTTAGTTCCAGGGTACGAGCAGTACTTC.

This clonotype was recorded many times. The J gene is TRBJ1-1, the V gene TRBV4-2; D may be TRBD1 (5 bases). V was shortened by 8 bases and J by 6 bases, with 16 bases between the two germline ends. This CDR3 comprises 13 residues. Germline CDR1 reads LGHNA; CDR2 reads YNFKEQ. The DNA for the CDR3 is TGTGCCAGCGGCGGGGAAGCAGGGCCTGAAGCTTTCTTT. Translating gives CASGGEAGPEAFF.